These T cell receptor beta chains were read from a single sample in a study of control samples from healthy donors and cancer patients. The repertoire was sequenced with immunoSEQ multiplex PCR; TCRdb's copy has only in-frame clones and lacks some. The table shows around 160,000 clones, with roughly 93% occurring only once. The sequenced material came from blood. The receptors here all came from a man aged 18 to 30 in good health. The CDR3 runs from the conserved cysteine through the conserved F or W. A D gene is named only where the DNA matches it firmly. Clone sizes are given selectively: once, few, many, or a class where the clone is expanded.

clone size	V gene	J gene	D gene	CDR3 DNA	CDR3 protein
NA	TRBV2	TRBJ1-2	TRBD1	TGTGCCAGCAGTGACTACAGGGGGAACCATGGCTACACCTTC	CASSDYRGNHGYTF
NA	TRBV2	TRBJ1-5	NA	TGTGCCAGCAATCCCGGGGGCTATCAGCCCCAGCATTTT	CASNPGGYQPQHF
NA	TRBV5-5	TRBJ1-1	NA	TGTGCCAGCAGCCTTCAGGGGTCGAACACTGAAGCTTTCTTT	CASSLQGSNTEAFF
NA	TRBV10-3	TRBJ1-1	NA	TGTGCCATCAGGGGGACCACTGAAGCTTTCTTT	CAIRGTTEAFF
NA	TRBV28	TRBJ1-2	TRBD1	TGTGCCAGCAGTGTGAGGGGGCAGGGCTATGGCTACACCTTC	CASSVRGQGYGYTF
NA	TRBV6-1	TRBJ1-1	NA	TGTGCCAGCAGTGAGGTGCAGGGTAGCACTGAAGCTTTCTTT	CASSEVQGSTEAFF
NA	TRBV6-5	TRBJ1-3	NA	TGTGCCACCGACCGGGGTGGAAACACCATATATTTT	CATDRGGNTIYF
NA	TRBV2	TRBJ1-3	NA	TGTGCCAGCAGGTGGTTTTCTGGAAACACCATATATTTT	CASRWFSGNTIYF
NA	TRBV24-1	TRBJ1-5	NA	TGTGCCATCACCGGGGGACTTGATCAGCCCCAGCATTTT	CAITGGLDQPQHF
NA	TRBV7-6	TRBJ1-2	TRBD1	TGTGCCAGCAGCTTAGGGACAGGGGGCGGCTATGGCTACACCTTC	CASSLGTGGGYGYTF
NA	TRBV3-1/TRBV3-2	TRBJ1-2	NA	TGTGCCAGCAGCCAATCTCATGGCTACACCTTC	CASSQSHGYTF
NA	TRBV28	TRBJ1-1	NA	TGTGCCAGCAGTTTGACATTTAGGAACACTGAAGCTTTCTTT	CASSLTFRNTEAFF
NA	TRBV5-1	TRBJ2-1	TRBD2	TGCGCCAGCAGTTTAACTAGCGGGAGGTTCAATGAGCAGTTCTTC	CASSLTSGRFNEQFF
NA	TRBV30	TRBJ1-1	NA	TGTGCCTGGGACAGCGGATTGAACACTGAAGCTTTCTTT	CAWDSGLNTEAFF
NA	TRBV5-1	TRBJ2-7	TRBD2	TGCGCCAGCAGCTTGGATACGGGAGGCTACGAGCAGTACTTC	CASSLDTGGYEQYF
NA	TRBV28	TRBJ1-1	TRBD1	TGTGCCAGCAGTTCCAGGGGGCTCGTAAACACTGAAGCTTTCTTT	CASSSRGLVNTEAFF
NA	TRBV2	TRBJ1-4	TRBD1	TGTGCCACAGGACAGGGCGTAGAAAAACTGTTTTTT	CATGQGVEKLFF
NA	TRBV6-6	TRBJ2-1	TRBD2	TGTGCCAGCAGTAAGACCGGGACTAGCGGTATCAATGAGCAGTTCTTC	CASSKTGTSGINEQFF
NA	TRBV6-1	TRBJ1-2	NA	TGTGCCAGCAGTGAAATGGGAGCGGGGCACACCTTC	CASSEMGAGHTF
NA	TRBV7-2	TRBJ1-6	TRBD1	TGTGCCAGCACCCGGACAGGGGGCGTAGGGTATAATTCACCCCTCCACTTT	CASTRTGGVGYNSPLHF
NA	TRBV5-1	TRBJ2-7	NA	TGCGCCAGCAGCTTGGGGGACTCCCAGAGGGGGGAGCAGTACTTC	CASSLGDSQRGEQYF
NA	TRBV5-4	TRBJ1-5	NA	TGTGCCAGCAGCTCACAGGGATCGTATCAGCCCCAGCATTTT	CASSSQGSYQPQHF
NA	TRBV5-1	TRBJ2-5	NA	TGCGCCAGCAGCTCCGGGTGGCGGCAAGAGACCCAGTACTTC	CASSSGWRQETQYF
NA	TRBV7-2	TRBJ2-4	NA	TGTGCCAGCTTGGGACGGAACGAAAACATTCAGTACTTC	CASLGRNENIQYF
NA	TRBV19	TRBJ1-3	NA	TGTGCCAGTAGCAACCTCGTCCGTGGCTCTGGAAACACCATATATTTT	CASSNLVRGSGNTIYF
NA	TRBV19	TRBJ2-1	TRBD2	TGTGCCAGTAGGACACTAGCGGGAGCGGGGAATGAGCAGTTCTTC	CASRTLAGAGNEQFF
few	TRBV7-9	TRBJ2-2	TRBD2	TGTGCCAGCAGCTCTGGGACTAGCGGGAGGTCGAACACCGGGGAGCTGTTTTTT	CASSSGTSGRSNTGELFF
NA	TRBV9	TRBJ2-1	NA	TGTGCCAGCAGCAGTTTAAGGTCCTACAATGAGCAGTTCTTC	CASSSLRSYNEQFF
once	TRBV19	TRBJ1-2	NA	TGTGCCAGTAGCATCCCGGGACGGTTGTATGGCTACACCTTC	CASSIPGRLYGYTF
NA	TRBV18	TRBJ2-3	NA	TGTGCCAGCTCACCTTTACCGACAGACACAGATACGCAGTATTTT	CASSPLPTDTDTQYF
NA	TRBV9	TRBJ2-2	NA	TGTGCCAGCAGCGCGGGCCCGAGGGACACCGGGGAGCTGTTTTTT	CASSAGPRDTGELFF
NA	TRBV2	TRBJ1-5	NA	TGTGCCAGCAGGCAACAGGGTTCTAATCAGCCCCAGCATTTT	CASRQQGSNQPQHF
NA	TRBV15	TRBJ2-1	TRBD1	TGTGCCACCAGCAGGGTCCCCGGGGACAGGAGCTCCTACAATGAGCAGTTCTTC	CATSRVPGDRSSYNEQFF
NA	TRBV5-8	TRBJ2-7	TRBD2	TGTGCCAGCAGAAATCAGCGGGAGGGCTCCTACGAGCAGTACTTC	CASRNQREGSYEQYF
NA	TRBV7-2	TRBJ2-5	TRBD2	TGTGCCAGCAGCTTAACGGCGGCTAGCGGGTTCGGAGAGACCCAGTACTTC	CASSLTAASGFGETQYF
NA	TRBV29-1	TRBJ2-1	NA	TGCAGCTTCGGCGGTGGTTATGGGCAGTTCTTC	CSFGGGYGQFF
NA	TRBV6-5	TRBJ1-1	NA	TGTGCCAGCCGCACTGGGTTCGGTGAAGCTTTCTTT	CASRTGFGEAFF
NA	TRBV5-5	TRBJ1-5	TRBD1	TGTGCCAGCAGCTTGGAGGACAGGGTAAATCAGCCCCAGCATTTT	CASSLEDRVNQPQHF
NA	TRBV12-3/TRBV12-4	TRBJ1-1	NA	TGTGCCAGCAGCCCCCTTATGAACACTGAAGCTTTCTTT	CASSPLMNTEAFF
NA	TRBV6-6	TRBJ1-2	NA	TGTGCCAGCAGTCTCAGGGAGACTGGCTATGGCTACACCTTC	CASSLRETGYGYTF
NA	TRBV24-1	TRBJ1-6	NA	TGTGCCACCAGTGCCACGGGTCCCGGGCGGAATTCACCCCTCCACTTT	CATSATGPGRNSPLHF